This T cell receptor (beta chain) was captured in a study of T cell repertoires in cytomegalovirus infection. This clonotype appeared many times. TCRdb reprocessed the reads via MiXCR and lists one record per CDR3 protein. This sample has fewer than 250,000 distinct CDR3 sequences, with over 9% found just once. Germline CDR1 is MNHEY and CDR2 is SVGEGT. Trimming left V 5 bases short and J 2 bases short, with 9 bases between. This CDR3 comprises 14 residues. The clonotype comes from a human donor in good health (CMV status not recorded). Some clones in this sample may be carry-over from other donors' samples. V is TRBV6-2 or TRBV6-3 and J is TRBJ2-2; tentatively, D is TRBD1 (6 bases). What was sequenced was PBMCs. CDR3 amino acids: CASSEQGNTGELFF. For the CDR3, the DNA is TGTGCCAGCAGTGAACAGGGAAACACCGGGGAGCTGTTTTTT.